One sample yielded the 27 T cell receptor beta chains listed below, sequenced in a study of blood T cell repertoires in COVID-19. Sequencing was performed with immunoSEQ multiplex PCR; in TCRdb, only in-frame clones are kept and a portion is missing. This table holds 150,000 to 200,000 clones, around two thirds found once. The sequencing input was peripheral blood. The origin of the receptors is a woman at least 80 years old with acute or convalescent COVID-19.

This clone was seen just once. The J gene is TRBJ2-5, the V gene TRBV9, with D perhaps matching TRBD1 (5 bases). This CDR3 contains 13 residues. CDR1 is SGDLS, CDR2 YYNGEE, per germline. The V gene lost 6 bases and the J gene lost 2 bases, with 11 bases spanning the gap. The CDR3 here is CASNGAPQETQYF. The DNA for the CDR3 is TGTGCCAGCAATGGGGCGCCGCAAGAGACCCAGTACTTC.

This chain's CDR3 is CASSIGQGDEKLFF. As DNA, the CDR3 is TGTGCCAGTAGTATTGGACAGGGGGATGAAAAACTGTTTTTT. The V gene is TRBV19, the J gene TRBJ1-4; TRBD1 matches at 10 bases. Germline V gene data show CDR1 as LNHDA and CDR2 as SQIVND (reference sequence). Trimming took 3 bases from V and 6 from J; bases not matched to a gene: 1. The CDR3 consists of 14 residues.

The chain has TRBV24-1 and TRBJ2-3, with 13 bases identical to TRBD2. In germline, CDR1 is KGHDR, CDR2 SFDVKD. V was clipped by 3 bases and J by 2 bases; unmatched bases: 4. The CDR3 is made up of 17 amino acids. For the CDR3, the DNA is TGTGCCACCAGTGATGCGGGACTAGCGGGATCCACAGATACGCAGTATTTT. This gives the protein CATSDAGLAGSTDTQYF.

The rearrangement uses TRBV11-2 and TRBJ2-5; a possible D gene is TRBD1 (6 bases). The CDR3 contains 15 residues. Trimming stripped 7 bases from V and 1 base from J, with 16 bases between. The germline V gene encodes CDR1 SGHAT and CDR2 FQNNGV. The CDR3 DNA follows: TGTGCCAGCACCGCCGCCAGGGGCGGCCAAGAGACCCAGTACTTC. Its protein is CASTAARGGQETQYF.

The chain combines TRBV28 with TRBJ1-6; maybe TRBD1 (6 bases). V gave up 4 bases and J gave up 4 bases, with 11 bases separating them. Germline V gene data show CDR1 as MDHEN and CDR2 as SYDVKM. The CDR3 totals 15 residues. CDR3 sequence reads: CASSSGQLYNSPLHF. The CDR3 DNA reads TGTGCCAGCAGTTCCGGACAGCTGTATAATTCACCCCTCCACTTT.

The V call is TRBV2, the J call TRBJ2-2; D may be TRBD2 (5 bases). Trimming shortened V by 2 bases and J by 0 bases, and 7 bases separated the two germline ends. The CDR3 loop spans 15 amino acids. Germline-derived CDR1 and CDR2 are SNHLY and FYNNEI. In nucleotides, the CDR3 is TGTGCCAGCAGTGAAAGCGGCCCGAACACCGGGGAGCTGTTTTTT. Amino acids: CASSESGPNTGELFF.

As regards this clone: Given a much more abundant clone one base away, this may be a read error. Other DNA sequences within the sample encode an identical CDR3. This chain links TRBV24-1 with TRBJ1-1; no clear D. The CDR3 is 12 amino acids. The V gene's germline CDR1 is KGHDR and CDR2 SFDVKD. V dropped 9 bases and J dropped 1 base, with 8 bases sitting between them. The CDR3 sequence: CATSGGNTEAFF. The CDR3 DNA follows: TGTGCCACCTCCGGTGGGAACACTGAAGCTTTCTTT.

This chain joins TRBV10-3 and TRBJ1-4; D gene uncertain. The length of the CDR3 is 13 residues. With 6 bases removed from V and 7 bases from J, the gap between germline ends came to 12 bases. Germline CDR1 reads ENHRY; CDR2 reads SYGVKD. The CDR3 reads CAIRVSVPEKLFF. DNA of the CDR3: TGTGCCATCAGGGTCAGCGTCCCTGAAAAACTGTTTTTT.

The V call is TRBV2, the J call TRBJ1-5; 7 bases are a match to TRBD1. This CDR3 has 14 amino acids. With V trimmed by 7 bases and J by 6 bases, 9 bases remained unmatched. Looked up from germline, CDR1 is SNHLY and CDR2 is FYNNEI. Here the CDR3 reads CASTLDRVGQPQHF. The CDR3 coding sequence is TGTGCCAGCACCCTAGACAGGGTCGGTCAGCCCCAGCATTTT.

V and J are TRBV19 and TRBJ2-6; perhaps TRBD1 as D (5 bases). Germline lookup yields CDR1 LNHDA and CDR2 SQIVND (reference sequence). Between the trimmed V and J ends, which lost 7 bases and 5 bases, there was a span of 24 bases. The CDR3 runs to 18 residues. The CDR3 bases are TGTGCCAGTACCTCCAGGGTGGCAGGTGGCGCCTGGGCCAACGTCCTGACTTTC. Amino acid sequence: CASTSRVAGGAWANVLTF.

This clone was observed a handful of times. This rearrangement joins TRBV5-1 to TRBJ2-1; 9 nucleotides agree with TRBD2. The length of the CDR3 is 15 residues. Per germline, CDR1 SGHRS and CDR2 YFSETQ. V was pared by 6 bases and J by 5 bases, with 9 bases of the junction left unmatched. The CDR3 bases are TGCGCCAGCAATCCGACTAGCGGTGGTGACAATGAGCAGTTCTTC. Translated: CASNPTSGGDNEQFF.

The V gene is TRBV30, the J gene TRBJ2-1; the match to TRBD2 covers 11 bases. With V trimmed by 3 bases and J by 1 base, 5 bases remained unmatched. Germline V lookup: CDR1 GTSNPN, CDR2 SVGIG (reference sequence). This CDR3 has 16 amino acids. The CDR3 loop is CAWRPVAGGSYNEQFF. As DNA, the CDR3 is TGTGCCTGGAGGCCCGTAGCGGGAGGGTCCTACAATGAGCAGTTCTTC.

The J gene is TRBJ1-6, the V gene TRBV30, with TRBD1 identical over 8 bases. Unmatched junction bases numbered 4, after V lost 2 bases and J lost 4 bases. In germline, CDR1 is GTSNPN, CDR2 SVGIG (reference sequence). The CDR3 sequence is 15 residues long. DNA for the CDR3: TGTGCCTGGAGTCCCTGGGACAGGTATAATTCACCCCTCCACTTT. Translated: CAWSPWDRYNSPLHF.

The rearrangement uses TRBV18 and TRBJ2-1; D ambiguous. There are 12 residues in the CDR3. Germline CDR1 reads KGHSH; CDR2 reads LQKENI. Trimming took off 3 bases at V and 3 bases at J, with 3 bases between the two ends. This CDR3 is CASSPNYNEQFF. The DNA of the CDR3 is TGTGCCAGCTCACCTAACTACAATGAGCAGTTCTTC.

This sequence joins TRBV3-1 (or the pseudogene TRBV3-2) and TRBJ1-2, with unresolved D. The V end lost 0 bases, the J end lost 8 bases, and 16 bases lay between the germline ends. This CDR3 is built from 15 residues. Per the germline V gene, CDR1 is LGHDT and CDR2 is YNNKEL (reference sequence). For the CDR3, the DNA is TGTGCCAGCAGCCAAGACCTAGGACTGACCTCGGGCTACACCTTC. Its translation: CASSQDLGLTSGYTF.

This clone was counted between two and nine times. This chain joins TRBV10-2 and TRBJ2-7; 8 positions agree with TRBD2. CDR1 WSHSY and CDR2 SAAADI come from the germline V gene. The J segment lost 3 bases and the V segment lost 6 bases, leaving 7 bases of the junction unmatched. This CDR3 contains 14 residues. CDR3 in amino acids: CASRFGRASYEQYF. Here the CDR3 DNA reads TGCGCCAGCAGATTCGGGAGGGCCAGCTACGAGCAGTACTTC.

The chain recombines TRBV19 with TRBJ1-6; TRBD1 matches at 9 bases. Germline CDR1 and CDR2: LNHDA and SQIVND (reference sequence). The CDR3 extends over 14 amino acids. V shed 4 bases and J 10 bases; nucleotides not matched to a gene: 5. DNA of the CDR3: TGTGCCAGTAGTACCCGGACAGGGGAGTCACCCCTCCACTTT. It specifies CASSTRTGESPLHF.

This clone has more than one count but fewer than ten. The J gene is TRBJ1-2, the V gene TRBV28; weak D call: TRBD1 (6 bases). This CDR3 region has 12 residues. The germline V gene has CDR1 MDHEN and CDR2 SYDVKM. V shed 9 bases and J shed 8 bases, with 16 bases lying between them. CDR3 sequence: CASRVGGDGYTF. The CDR3 DNA reads as TGTGCCAGTCGGGTTGGGGGCGACGGCTACACCTTC.

This clone was found a few times. The chain combines TRBV7-3 with TRBJ2-1, with TRBD1 matching over 8 bases. CDR1 and CDR2 from the germline V gene are SGHTA and FQGTGA. The V gene end was trimmed by 5 bases and the J gene end by 9 bases; junction bases not matched to a gene: 12. The CDR3 is 15 amino acids. The CDR3 here is CASSRTGTRTGEQFF. The DNA for the CDR3 is TGTGCCAGCAGCCGGACAGGGACCCGAACGGGTGAGCAGTTCTTC.

V is TRBV5-1 and J is TRBJ2-2, with 10 bases that match TRBD1. CDR1 is SGHRS and CDR2 is YFSETQ in the germline V gene. Trimming took 0 bases from V and 6 from J; bases not matched to a gene: 8. This CDR3 is built from 17 residues. The CDR3 region has the DNA TGCGCCAGCAGCTTGGTTGGGGACAGGGGTAGCGCCGGGGAGCTGTTTTTT. Its translation: CASSLVGDRGSAGELFF.

This clone was seen a handful of times. The J gene is TRBJ2-3, the V gene TRBV5-4, with 10 bases aligning to TRBD2. Germline loops: CDR1 SGHNT, CDR2 YYREEE (reference sequence). J lost 2 bases, V lost 0 bases, and 6 bases had no gene match. The CDR3 loop spans 17 amino acids. The CDR3 loop reads CASSLVLAGVPTDTQYF. CDR3 coding DNA: TGTGCCAGCAGCTTGGTCCTAGCGGGAGTCCCCACAGATACGCAGTATTTT.

This clone was seen only a few times. This chain links TRBV6-2 or TRBV6-3 with TRBJ2-5, with 11 bases fitting TRBD2. Germline V gene data show CDR1 as MNHEY and CDR2 as SVGEGT. CDR3 size: 15 residues. The V gene end was trimmed by 0 bases and the J gene end by 5 bases; junction bases not matched to a gene: 2. The chain's CDR3 is CASSYSTSGSETQYF. The CDR3 DNA is TGTGCCAGCAGTTACTCTACTAGCGGGAGTGAGACCCAGTACTTC.

V gene TRBV11-1 combines with J gene TRBJ2-1; 10 bases are shared with TRBD2. The CDR3 has 14 residues. After removal of 8 bases from V and 7 bases from J, the junction contained 8 bases not matched to a gene. Germline CDR1 is SGHAT and CDR2 is FQDESV (reference sequence). The CDR3 DNA follows: TGTGCCAGCTCCTGGACTAGCGGAGGGAATGAGCAGTTCTTC. Translation gives CASSWTSGGNEQFF.

The chain combines TRBV10-3 with TRBJ1-5; possibly TRBD1 for D (5 bases). This CDR3 contains 16 residues. Trimming stripped 0 bases from V and 2 bases from J, with 11 bases between. The V gene's germline CDR1 is ENHRY and CDR2 SYGVKD. The CDR3 here is CAISESQGGGNQPQHF. In DNA form, the CDR3 reads TGTGCCATCAGTGAGTCCCAGGGAGGGGGCAATCAGCCCCAGCATTTT.

The V call is TRBV29-1, the J call TRBJ2-1, with D perhaps matching TRBD2 (6 bases). The CDR3 totals 16 residues. Per the germline V gene, CDR1 is SQVTM and CDR2 is ANQGSEA. V dropped 7 bases and J dropped 0 bases, with 19 bases sitting between them. Written as DNA, the CDR3 is TGCAGCGGGAGGGGCTTCGACGGGAGCTCCTACAATGAGCAGTTCTTC. Protein sequence: CSGRGFDGSSYNEQFF.

This clone was found a few times. The V gene is TRBV30, the J gene TRBJ1-6; D is unresolved. The CDR3 is 15 residues long. Germline loops: CDR1 GTSNPN, CDR2 SVGIG (reference sequence). Trimming took off 5 bases at V and 10 bases at J, with 21 bases between the two ends. The CDR3: CAWDPTGVGGSPLHF. The CDR3 DNA sequence: TGTGCCTGGGACCCCACCGGGGTGGGAGGATCACCCCTCCACTTT.

This clone was seen only a few times. The V call is TRBV28, the J call TRBJ1-2; 12 bases are shared with TRBD1. Trimming removed 7 bases from V and 4 bases from J; junction bases left unmatched: 10. Germline V CDR1 and CDR2: MDHEN, SYDVKM. The CDR3 has 16 amino acids. CDR3 residues: CASTSLGDRGPYGYTF. In nucleotides, the CDR3 is TGTGCCAGCACCTCACTGGGGGACAGGGGGCCCTATGGCTACACCTTC.